This T cell receptor beta chain comes out of a study of shared clonotypes between healthy human individuals. Measured with immunoSEQ multiplex PCR; TCRdb has only the in-frame clones, and not every one. The table has hundreds of thousands of clones, just over 75% seen once. HIV-negative, healthy adults without recent acute infections or vaccinations were the donors. Caucasian adults residing in Nashville, Tennessee made up all the donors. Sequenced sample: PBMCs. The sequence came from a woman in her forties in good health. Some clones in this sample may be carry-over from other donors' samples.

Here the CDR3 reads CASSPRTSGGQETQYF. The CDR3 DNA reads as TGCGCCAGCAGCCCTAGGACTAGCGGGGGACAAGAGACCCAGTACTTC. The V gene is TRBV4-1, the J gene TRBJ2-5; 13 nucleotides line up with TRBD2. The CDR3 has 16 amino acids. Germline CDR1 MGHRA, CDR2 YSYEKL. V shed 4 bases, J shed 2 bases, and the junction held 4 bases outside the gene matches.